These T cell receptor beta chains were read from a single sample in a study of cytomegalovirus exposure and HLA in healthy donors. Some clones are missing from TCRdb's copy, which holds only in-frame ones; the method was immunoSEQ multiplex PCR. This table holds some 30,000 clones, 40% to 45% found once. The sample taken for sequencing was PBMCs. The receptors were gathered from a woman in her 50s in good health and CMV-seronegative. CDR3s include the opening cysteine and the closing phenylalanine or tryptophan. A D gene is named only where the DNA matches it firmly. Not all rows give a size; the values are once, few, many and, for expanded clones, a class.

v_gene: TRBV23-1
len: 16
j_gene: TRBJ2-2
abundance: .
d_gene: TRBD1
CDR3nt: TGCGCCAGCAGCCCGGACAGGGGGGATTGTGCCGGGGAGCTGTTTTTT
CDR3aa: CASSPDRGDCAGELFF

v_gene: TRBV28
len: 14
j_gene: TRBJ1-1
abundance: once
d_gene: TRBD1
CDR3nt: TGTGCCAGCAGTCCTCCGAACAGGGGTACTGAAGCTTTCTTT
CDR3aa: CASSPPNRGTEAFF

v_gene: TRBV29-1
len: 12
j_gene: TRBJ1-2
abundance: .
d_gene: TRBD1
CDR3nt: TGCAGCGTCTCCGGGACAGGGGAGGGCTACACCTTC
CDR3aa: CSVSGTGEGYTF

v_gene: TRBV5-1
len: 15
j_gene: TRBJ2-2
abundance: .
d_gene: .
CDR3nt: TGCGCCAGCAGCCTTGGAGGGACGCGCACCGGGGAGCTGTTTTTT
CDR3aa: CASSLGGTRTGELFF

v_gene: TRBV6-4
len: 15
j_gene: TRBJ2-1
abundance: .
d_gene: .
CDR3nt: TGTGCCAGCAGTGAGTACTCGAACCCATGCAATGAGCAGTTCTTC
CDR3aa: CASSEYSNPCNEQFF

v_gene: TRBV2
len: 11
j_gene: TRBJ2-7
abundance: .
d_gene: .
CDR3nt: TGTGCCAGCAGCTTGTTTTACGAGCAGTACTTC
CDR3aa: CASSLFYEQYF

v_gene: TRBV19
len: 15
j_gene: TRBJ1-5
abundance: .
d_gene: .
CDR3nt: TGTGCCAGTAGTCCAACCGGGAGTAGCAATCAGCCCCAGCATTTT
CDR3aa: CASSPTGSSNQPQHF

v_gene: TRBV19
len: 14
j_gene: TRBJ1-2
abundance: .
d_gene: .
CDR3nt: TGTGCCAGTAGTATACAGGGGACAACCTATGGCTACACCTTC
CDR3aa: CASSIQGTTYGYTF

v_gene: TRBV14
len: 16
j_gene: TRBJ1-6
abundance: few
d_gene: TRBD1
CDR3nt: TGTGCCAGCAGCCACCCAGACAGGGACTATAATTCACCCCTCCACTTT
CDR3aa: CASSHPDRDYNSPLHF

v_gene: TRBV5-1
len: 15
j_gene: TRBJ1-1
abundance: few
d_gene: TRBD1
CDR3nt: TGCGCCAGCAGCTTGGCCGGACAGGGCAACACTGAAGCTTTCTTT
CDR3aa: CASSLAGQGNTEAFF

v_gene: TRBV5-5
len: 13
j_gene: TRBJ2-1
abundance: few
d_gene: TRBD1
CDR3nt: TGTGCCAGCAGCATCACAGGGGAAGGGGAGCAGTTCTTC
CDR3aa: CASSITGEGEQFF

v_gene: TRBV28
len: 13
j_gene: TRBJ2-7
abundance: .
d_gene: TRBD1
CDR3nt: TGTGCCAGCAGTCAAGACAGGGGGAATGAGCAGTACTTC
CDR3aa: CASSQDRGNEQYF

v_gene: TRBV6-6
len: 15
j_gene: TRBJ1-5
abundance: .
d_gene: TRBD1
CDR3nt: TGTGCCAGCAGTTACGGACAGGGCTTAGGTCAGCCCCAGCATTTT
CDR3aa: CASSYGQGLGQPQHF

v_gene: TRBV7-3
len: 12
j_gene: TRBJ2-1
abundance: .
d_gene: .
CDR3nt: TGTGCCAGCAGCTCTATAGACAATGAGCAGTTCTTC
CDR3aa: CASSSIDNEQFF

v_gene: TRBV5-1
len: 16
j_gene: TRBJ2-5
abundance: once
d_gene: .
CDR3nt: TGCGCCAGCAGCTTGGAACGGGGGACGTACCAAGAGACCCAGTACTTC
CDR3aa: CASSLERGTYQETQYF

v_gene: TRBV27
len: 18
j_gene: TRBJ2-1
abundance: .
d_gene: TRBD2
CDR3nt: TGTGCCAGCAGTCCACCCTTTTCTAGCGGGAGGGATTACAATGAGCAGTTCTTC
CDR3aa: CASSPPFSSGRDYNEQFF

v_gene: TRBV7-2
len: 14
j_gene: TRBJ2-1
abundance: .
d_gene: TRBD1
CDR3nt: TGTGCCAGCAGCTTTGACAGGGGGCCTAATGAGCAGTTCTTC
CDR3aa: CASSFDRGPNEQFF

v_gene: TRBV5-1
len: 16
j_gene: TRBJ2-1
abundance: .
d_gene: TRBD1
CDR3nt: TGCGCCAGCAGCTTGGCCGCGACAGGGACCTACAATGAGCAGTTCTTC
CDR3aa: CASSLAATGTYNEQFF

v_gene: TRBV5-1
len: 16
j_gene: TRBJ1-2
abundance: .
d_gene: .
CDR3nt: TGCGCCAGCAGCTTGGGGCGAAACAGGGAGTCAGATGGCTGCACCTTC
CDR3aa: CASSLGRNRESDGCTF

v_gene: TRBV7-2
len: 14
j_gene: TRBJ2-3
abundance: .
d_gene: TRBD2
CDR3nt: TGTGCCAGCACCCGCACTAGCGGCACAGATACGCAGTATTTT
CDR3aa: CASTRTSGTDTQYF

v_gene: TRBV5-4
len: 16
j_gene: TRBJ2-5
abundance: .
d_gene: TRBD1
CDR3nt: TGTGCCAGCAGCACTCGACAGGGTGGTCAGAAAGAGACCCAGTACTTC
CDR3aa: CASSTRQGGQKETQYF

v_gene: TRBV27
len: 13
j_gene: TRBJ1-1
abundance: .
d_gene: TRBD1
CDR3nt: TGTGCCAGCAGCCAACAGGGGCGCACTGAAGCTTTCTTT
CDR3aa: CASSQQGRTEAFF

v_gene: TRBV5-1
len: 15
j_gene: TRBJ2-7
abundance: .
d_gene: .
CDR3nt: TGCGCCAGCAGCGTTATAGCTTCGAGCTCCTACGAGCAGTACTTC
CDR3aa: CASSVIASSSYEQYF

v_gene: TRBV18
len: 15
j_gene: TRBJ1-1
abundance: few
d_gene: .
CDR3nt: TGTGCCAGCTCACCCCCGGACAGCTTGAACACTGAAGCTTTCTTT
CDR3aa: CASSPPDSLNTEAFF

v_gene: TRBV27
len: 16
j_gene: TRBJ2-7
abundance: .
d_gene: .
CDR3nt: TGTGCCAGCAGTTTACGGAGCCAGCCTCAAGGCTACGAGCAGTACTTC
CDR3aa: CASSLRSQPQGYEQYF

v_gene: TRBV9
len: 15
j_gene: TRBJ2-3
abundance: few
d_gene: TRBD2
CDR3nt: TGTGCCAGCAGCGAGGGGACTAGCGGTATAGATACGCAGTATTTT
CDR3aa: CASSEGTSGIDTQYF

v_gene: TRBV5-6
len: 15
j_gene: TRBJ1-1
abundance: .
d_gene: TRBD1
CDR3nt: TGTGCCAGCAGCTCGGAGACAGGGTACAACACTGAAGCTTTCTTT
CDR3aa: CASSSETGYNTEAFF

v_gene: TRBV14
len: 15
j_gene: TRBJ2-3
abundance: .
d_gene: TRBD2
CDR3nt: TGTGCCAGCAGACTTAGCGGGTGGAAAGCAGATACGCAGTATTTT
CDR3aa: CASRLSGWKADTQYF

v_gene: TRBV2
len: 16
j_gene: TRBJ2-3
abundance: .
d_gene: TRBD1
CDR3nt: TGTGCCAGCAGTCAGCCCGGGACAGGGTGGACAGATACGCAGTATTTT
CDR3aa: CASSQPGTGWTDTQYF

v_gene: TRBV30
len: 14
j_gene: TRBJ1-1
abundance: few
d_gene: .
CDR3nt: TGTGCCTGGAGTCGTCCGGGACATAACACTGAAGCTTTCTTT
CDR3aa: CAWSRPGHNTEAFF

v_gene: TRBV30
len: 16
j_gene: TRBJ1-5
abundance: .
d_gene: TRBD1
CDR3nt: TGTGCCTGGAGTGTACCCGGGACAGGCGACAATCAGCCCCAGCATTTT
CDR3aa: CAWSVPGTGDNQPQHF

v_gene: TRBV7-9
len: 12
j_gene: TRBJ1-3
abundance: .
d_gene: .
CDR3nt: TGTGCCAGCAGCCCAGCGGGAAACACCATATATTTT
CDR3aa: CASSPAGNTIYF

v_gene: TRBV13
len: 13
j_gene: TRBJ2-7
abundance: .
d_gene: .
CDR3nt: TGTGCCAGCAGCCCGGACAGGGAGGGCGAGCAGTACTTC
CDR3aa: CASSPDREGEQYF

v_gene: TRBV28
len: 16
j_gene: TRBJ2-5
abundance: few
d_gene: TRBD1
CDR3nt: TGTGCCAGCAGTCCGGGGACAGGGACGACGGGAGAGACCCAGTACTTC
CDR3aa: CASSPGTGTTGETQYF

v_gene: TRBV5-1
len: 16
j_gene: TRBJ2-1
abundance: few
d_gene: TRBD1
CDR3nt: TGCGCCAGCAGCTTGGTGCCGGACAGGGACGGCAATGAGCAGTTCTTC
CDR3aa: CASSLVPDRDGNEQFF

v_gene: TRBV23-1
len: 11
j_gene: TRBJ2-7
abundance: once
d_gene: .
CDR3nt: TGCGCCAGCAGTCACCCCTACGAGCAGTACTTC
CDR3aa: CASSHPYEQYF

v_gene: TRBV6-6
len: 14
j_gene: TRBJ2-2
abundance: .
d_gene: TRBD1
CDR3nt: TGTGCTTCGACCGGGACAGGGGGCTCCGGGGAGCTGTTTTTT
CDR3aa: CASTGTGGSGELFF

v_gene: TRBV7-8
len: 16
j_gene: TRBJ1-1
abundance: .
d_gene: .
CDR3nt: TGTGCCAGCAGCTTAAAGTCCGGGGGAACGAACACTGAAGCTTTCTTT
CDR3aa: CASSLKSGGTNTEAFF

v_gene: TRBV29-1
len: 14
j_gene: TRBJ2-7
abundance: .
d_gene: TRBD1
CDR3nt: TGCAGCGTCGCCAGACAGGGTCCCCCTTACGAGCAGTACTTC
CDR3aa: CSVARQGPPYEQYF

v_gene: TRBV6-4
len: 15
j_gene: TRBJ2-3
abundance: .
d_gene: TRBD1
CDR3nt: TGTGCCAGCAGTAGGGACAGCAGCCGTATAGATACGCAGTATTTT
CDR3aa: CASSRDSSRIDTQYF

v_gene: TRBV15
len: 14
j_gene: TRBJ2-5
abundance: few
d_gene: TRBD2
CDR3nt: TGTGCCACCAGCAGAAGGACTAGCGGAGAGACCCAGTACTTC
CDR3aa: CATSRRTSGETQYF

v_gene: TRBV28
len: 15
j_gene: TRBJ2-7
abundance: .
d_gene: .
CDR3nt: TGTGCCAGCAGTTCCCTAGGCCAGAGGGTCTACGAGCAGTACTTC
CDR3aa: CASSSLGQRVYEQYF

v_gene: TRBV6-1
len: 14
j_gene: TRBJ1-2
abundance: few
d_gene: .
CDR3nt: TGTGCCAGCAGCGACCTACGAGGGGCGGGAGGCTACACCTTC
CDR3aa: CASSDLRGAGGYTF

v_gene: TRBV5-6
len: 15
j_gene: TRBJ2-7
abundance: .
d_gene: TRBD1
CDR3nt: TGTGCCAGCAGCGCACAGGGGATTCGGGTCTACGAGCAGTACTTC
CDR3aa: CASSAQGIRVYEQYF

v_gene: TRBV12-5
len: 15
j_gene: TRBJ2-7
abundance: .
d_gene: .
CDR3nt: TGTGCTAGTGTCTCGGGACACGGGGACTCCTACGAGCAGTACTTC
CDR3aa: CASVSGHGDSYEQYF

v_gene: TRBV6-5
len: 13
j_gene: TRBJ1-4
abundance: .
d_gene: .
CDR3nt: TGTGCCAGCAGTTACGAGCAGGATTCTAAACTGTTTTTT
CDR3aa: CASSYEQDSKLFF

v_gene: TRBV5-8
len: 14
j_gene: TRBJ2-7
abundance: few
d_gene: .
CDR3nt: TGTGCCAGCAGCCGCTCCGGGATCAACTACGAGCAGTACTTC
CDR3aa: CASSRSGINYEQYF

v_gene: TRBV18
len: 11
j_gene: TRBJ2-7
abundance: .
d_gene: .
CDR3nt: TGTGCCAGCTCACCCTCCGACGAGCAGTACTTC
CDR3aa: CASSPSDEQYF

v_gene: TRBV6-6
len: 16
j_gene: TRBJ1-2
abundance: .
d_gene: .
CDR3nt: TGTGCCAGCAGTTACTCACGGGCAGGGGATAACTATGGCTACACCTTC
CDR3aa: CASSYSRAGDNYGYTF

v_gene: TRBV30
len: 15
j_gene: TRBJ1-1
abundance: .
d_gene: .
CDR3nt: TGTGCCTGGAGTGTAGGTGGAGGGGCGACCACTGAAGCTTTCTTT
CDR3aa: CAWSVGGGATTEAFF

v_gene: TRBV7-8
len: 15
j_gene: TRBJ1-1
abundance: few
d_gene: TRBD1
CDR3nt: TGTGCCAGCAGTCCAATGGGGGACAGGGAAACTGAAGCTTTCTTT
CDR3aa: CASSPMGDRETEAFF

v_gene: TRBV19
len: 16
j_gene: TRBJ1-2
abundance: .
d_gene: TRBD1
CDR3nt: TGTGCCAGTAGTATAAGCAGGGGGCCTACTAACTATGGCTACACCTTC
CDR3aa: CASSISRGPTNYGYTF

v_gene: TRBV5-8
len: 16
j_gene: TRBJ1-3
abundance: .
d_gene: .
CDR3nt: TGTGCCAGCAGCTCCCGCGCGGGGCCCTCTGGAAACACCATATATTTT
CDR3aa: CASSSRAGPSGNTIYF